This is a list of T cell receptor beta chains from one sample in a study of blood T cells in healthy people across ages. TCRdb reprocessed the 5' RACE reads via MiXCR and lists one record per CDR3 protein. The repertoire holds more than 1,400,000 distinct CDR3 sequences, with around 42% as singletons. Sequenced material: blood. These receptors all stem from a young woman in good health. Each CDR3 is given with its conserved first and last residue. Fields, in order: CDR3 protein, CDR3 DNA, D gene, CDR3 length, V gene, clone size, J gene. The D gene is left open where the match is weak. The size entry is marked missing in some rows and otherwise reads once, few, many or a size class.

CAITSGGALDTQYF	TGTGCCATTACTAGCGGGGGGGCTTTAGATACGCAGTATTTT	TRBD2	14	TRBV10-3	NA	TRBJ2-3
CASGPNTGVSEETQYF	TGCGCCAGCGGCCCAAATACAGGGGTCTCTGAAGAGACCCAGTACTTC	TRBD1	16	TRBV5-1	NA	TRBJ2-5
CSAAVGPGESGNQPQHF	TGCAGTGCGGCAGTGGGACCGGGGGAGTCGGGAAATCAGCCCCAGCATTTT	NA	17	TRBV20-1	many	TRBJ1-5
CASSQDYSGAYNEQFF	TGTGCCAGCAGCCAAGATTATAGCGGGGCGTACAATGAGCAGTTCTTC	TRBD2	16	TRBV4-2	NA	TRBJ2-1
CASSQEFYEQYF	TGTGCCAGCAGCCAAGAATTCTACGAGCAGTACTTC	NA	12	TRBV14	NA	TRBJ2-7
CGPSFHEQYF	TGTGGTCCCAGCTTCCACGAGCAGTACTTC	NA	10	TRBV6-7	NA	TRBJ2-7
CASSLAGTRLNEQFF	TGTGCCAGCAGCTTAGCGGGGACCCGGCTCAATGAGCAGTTCTTC	NA	15	TRBV7-2	few	TRBJ2-1
CASSVGTSGAYNEQYF	TGTGCCAGCAGCGTCGGGACTAGCGGGGCCTACAATGAGCAGTACTTC	TRBD2	16	TRBV9	NA	TRBJ2-7
CASSPPAGGLGVDTQYF	TGTGCCAGCAGTCCCCCCGCGGGAGGGCTGGGAGTAGATACGCAGTATTTT	TRBD2	17	TRBV12-3/TRBV12-4	once	TRBJ2-3
CASSEGTTSFVDTQYF	TGTGCCAGCAGTGAAGGGACGACTAGTTTTGTGGATACGCAGTATTTT	NA	16	TRBV2	few	TRBJ2-3
CASSLGDPGGRGEQYF	TGTGCCAGCAGCTTGGGGGACCCCGGGGGCCGCGGTGAGCAGTACTTC	NA	16	TRBV5-5	NA	TRBJ2-5
CASSAISGGNEQFF	TGTGCCAGCAGCGCAATTAGCGGGGGAAATGAGCAGTTCTTC	TRBD2	14	TRBV9	many	TRBJ2-1
CASSPAAGAGMEGYTF	TGTGCCAGCAGCCCCGCGGCTGGGGCCGGGATGGAGGGCTACACCTTC	NA	16	TRBV7-9	NA	TRBJ1-2
CASSLAGVGDKHEQYF	TGTGCCAGCAGCTTAGCGGGGGTAGGGGATAAGCACGAGCAGTACTTC	NA	16	TRBV7-2	NA	TRBJ2-7
CASSWSGSESSYNEQFF	TGCGCCAGCAGCTGGAGCGGGAGTGAAAGCTCCTACAATGAGCAGTTCTTC	TRBD2	17	TRBV10-2	few	TRBJ2-1
CASSEGSLWTSSRTDTQYF	TGTGCCAGCAGTGAAGGCAGTTTGTGGACTAGCAGCCGCACAGATACGCAGTATTTT	TRBD2	19	TRBV2	NA	TRBJ2-3
CASSEVVGARYTF	TGTGCCAGCAGTGAAGTCGTTGGGGCTCGCTACACCTTC	NA	13	TRBV6-1	NA	TRBJ1-2
CASSTTLSQYF	TGTGCCAGCAGTACGACGTTGTCCCAGTACTTC	NA	11	TRBV28	NA	TRBJ2-5
CASSFGQSEEKLFF	TGTGCCAGCAGCTTTGGGCAGTCTGAGGAAAAACTGTTTTTT	NA	14	TRBV7-9	NA	TRBJ1-4
CASSQGGGFEDSGANVLTF	TGTGCCAGCAGCCAAGGCGGGGGCTTTGAAGACTCTGGGGCCAACGTCCTGACTTTC	NA	19	TRBV3-1	NA	TRBJ2-6
CSASDRAKKNEQFF	TGCAGTGCTTCGGACAGGGCCAAGAAAAATGAGCAGTTCTTC	TRBD1	14	TRBV20-1	few	TRBJ2-1
CASSYSVTGVAYNEQFF	TGTGCCAGCAGTTATTCGGTTACGGGAGTTGCCTACAATGAGCAGTTCTTC	NA	17	TRBV6-9	few	TRBJ2-1
CASRAPGDRSEAFF	TGTGCCAGCAGGGCCCCAGGGGATAGGTCTGAAGCTTTCTTT	NA	14	TRBV6-5	few	TRBJ1-1
CASKGQSNQPQHF	TGTGCCTCCAAGGGACAGAGCAATCAGCCCCAGCATTTT	TRBD1	13	TRBV12-3/TRBV12-4	few	TRBJ1-5
CASSRPKVNTEAFF	TGTGCCAGCTCCCGCCCCAAAGTTAACACTGAAGCTTTCTTT	NA	14	TRBV5-6	NA	TRBJ1-1
CASGSNQMEGVSNQPQHF	TGTGCTAGTGGTTCGAATCAAATGGAAGGGGTTAGCAATCAGCCCCAGCATTTT	NA	18	TRBV12-5	NA	TRBJ1-5
CASSRAGVPYNEQFF	TGCGCCAGCAGTAGGGCGGGAGTTCCCTACAATGAGCAGTTCTTC	TRBD2	15	TRBV10-1	NA	TRBJ2-1
CSAPSAGIHEQYF	TGCAGTGCCCCTTCAGCGGGCATCCACGAGCAGTACTTC	NA	13	TRBV20-1	few	TRBJ2-7
CASSIGEGSEQYF	TGTGCCAGTAGTATAGGGGAGGGAAGCGAGCAGTACTTC	TRBD2	13	TRBV19	NA	TRBJ2-7
CASSWAGIGYNEQFF	TGCGCCAGCTCATGGGCGGGGATAGGGTACAATGAGCAGTTCTTC	NA	15	TRBV5-1	few	TRBJ2-1
CASSFFGGGYYGYTF	TGTGCCAGCAGTTTTTTTGGGGGAGGCTACTATGGCTACACCTTC	NA	15	TRBV28	NA	TRBJ1-2
CSSRGKTYEQYF	TGCAGCTCAAGGGGCAAGACCTACGAGCAGTACTTC	NA	12	TRBV20-1	few	TRBJ2-7
CASSPSGGYYEQYF	TGTGCCAGCAGCCCTAGCGGGGGGTACTACGAGCAGTACTTC	TRBD2	14	TRBV3-1	many	TRBJ2-7
CASSHGQGTGGYTF	TGTGCCAGCAGTCACGGACAGGGGACGGGTGGCTACACCTTC	TRBD1	14	TRBV12-3/TRBV12-4	few	TRBJ1-2
CSARPGLYNEQYF	TGCAGTGCTAGACCGGGACTTTACAATGAGCAGTACTTC	NA	13	TRBV20-1	NA	TRBJ2-7
CSAITSGIGTDTQYF	TGCAGTGCTATTACTAGCGGGATTGGGACAGATACGCAGTATTTT	TRBD2	15	TRBV20-1	few	TRBJ2-3
CSVDGLGGETQYF	TGCAGCGTTGATGGACTAGGGGGAGAGACCCAGTACTTC	NA	13	TRBV29-1	NA	TRBJ2-5